Sequencing of this T cell receptor beta chain was carried out in a study of control samples from healthy donors and cancer patients. Repertoires were generated with immunoSEQ multiplex PCR, while TCRdb's copy carries only in-frame clones and drops some. The sample contains approximately 190,000 clones, about 91% of which appear only once. The origin of this receptor is a man aged 30 to 45 in good health. The sample consisted of blood.

Written as DNA, the CDR3 is TGTGCCGCCAGGGTCGGGACAGGAAGCTCCTACGAGCAGTACTTC. Residues: CAARVGTGSSYEQYF. The chain uses TRBV6-5 and TRBJ2-7; 8 bases map to TRBD1. The CDR3 covers 15 residues. V gave up 11 bases and J gave up 0 bases; unmatched junction bases: 12. Germline CDR1 reads MNHEY; CDR2 reads SVGAGI.